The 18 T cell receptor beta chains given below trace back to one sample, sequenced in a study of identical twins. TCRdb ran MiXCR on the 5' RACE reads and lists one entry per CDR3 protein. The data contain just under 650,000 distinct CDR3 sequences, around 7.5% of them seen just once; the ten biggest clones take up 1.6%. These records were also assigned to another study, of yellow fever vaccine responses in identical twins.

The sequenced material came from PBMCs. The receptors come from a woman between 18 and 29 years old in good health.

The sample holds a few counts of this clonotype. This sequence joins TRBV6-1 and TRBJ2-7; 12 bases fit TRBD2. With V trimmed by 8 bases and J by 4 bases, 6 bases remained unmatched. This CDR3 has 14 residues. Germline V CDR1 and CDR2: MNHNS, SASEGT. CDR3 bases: TGTGCCAGCGCGACTAGCGGGAGTATGTACGAGCAGTACTTC. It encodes CASATSGSMYEQYF.

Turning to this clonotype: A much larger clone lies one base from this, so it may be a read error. CDR3 region: CASISDGDYGYTF. As DNA, the CDR3 is TGCGCCAGCATCTCGGACGGAGACTATGGCTACACCTTC. This chain links TRBV5-1 with TRBJ1-2; D not certain. The length of the CDR3 is 13 residues. Trimming removed 6 bases at V and 3 bases at J, with 12 bases between. Germline V gene sequence: CDR1 SGHRS, CDR2 YFSETQ.

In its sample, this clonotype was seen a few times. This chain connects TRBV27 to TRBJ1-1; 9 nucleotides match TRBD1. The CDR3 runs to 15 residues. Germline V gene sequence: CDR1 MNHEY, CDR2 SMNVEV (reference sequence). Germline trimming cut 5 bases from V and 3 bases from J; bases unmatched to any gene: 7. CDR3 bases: TGTGCCAGCAGTATTTACAGGGGGCGCGACACTGAAGCTTTCTTT. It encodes CASSIYRGRDTEAFF.

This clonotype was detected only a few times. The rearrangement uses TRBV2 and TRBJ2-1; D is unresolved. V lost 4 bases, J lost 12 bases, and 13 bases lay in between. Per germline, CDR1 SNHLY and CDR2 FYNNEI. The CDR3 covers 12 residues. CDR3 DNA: TGTGCCAGCAGTGGAAGGATGACCAGGCAGTTCTTC. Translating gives CASSGRMTRQFF.

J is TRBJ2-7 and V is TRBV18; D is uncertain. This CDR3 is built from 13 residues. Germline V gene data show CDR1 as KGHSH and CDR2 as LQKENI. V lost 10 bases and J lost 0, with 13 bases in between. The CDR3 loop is CATSPGSSYEQYF. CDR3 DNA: TGTGCCACCAGCCCGGGCTCCTCCTACGAGCAGTACTTC. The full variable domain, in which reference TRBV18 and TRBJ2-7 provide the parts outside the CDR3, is NAGVMQNPRHLVRRRGQEARLRCSPMKGHSHVYWYRQLPEEGLKFMVYLQKENIIDESGMPKERFSAEFPKEGPSILRIQQVVRGDSAAYFCATSPGSSYEQYFGPGTRLTVT.

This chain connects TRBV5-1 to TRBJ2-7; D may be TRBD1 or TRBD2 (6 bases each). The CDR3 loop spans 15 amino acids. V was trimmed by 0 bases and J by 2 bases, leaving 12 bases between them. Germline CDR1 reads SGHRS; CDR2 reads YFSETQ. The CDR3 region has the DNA TGCGCCAGCAGCTTGGTCCGGGGGCCCGCCTACGAGCAGTACGTC. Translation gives CASSLVRGPAYEQYV.

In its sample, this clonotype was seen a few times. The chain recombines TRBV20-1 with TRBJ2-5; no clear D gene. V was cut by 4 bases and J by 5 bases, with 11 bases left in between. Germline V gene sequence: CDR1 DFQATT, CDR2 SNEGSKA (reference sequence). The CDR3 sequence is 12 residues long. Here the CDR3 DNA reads TGCAGTGCTATACCCGATTCTGAGACCCAGTACTTC. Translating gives CSAIPDSETQYF.

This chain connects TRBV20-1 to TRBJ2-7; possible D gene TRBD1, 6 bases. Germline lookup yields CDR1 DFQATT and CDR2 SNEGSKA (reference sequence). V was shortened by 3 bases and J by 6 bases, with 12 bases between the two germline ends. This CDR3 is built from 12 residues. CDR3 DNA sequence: TGCAGTGCTAGTTACACAGGGTCCGAGCAGTACGTC. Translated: CSASYTGSEQYV.

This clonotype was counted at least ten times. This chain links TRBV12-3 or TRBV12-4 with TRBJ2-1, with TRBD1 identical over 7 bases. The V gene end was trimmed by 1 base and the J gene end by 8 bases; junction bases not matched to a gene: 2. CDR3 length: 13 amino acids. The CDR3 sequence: CASSLVQGDEQFF. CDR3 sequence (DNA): TGTGCCAGCAGTTTAGTTCAGGGGGATGAGCAGTTCTTC.

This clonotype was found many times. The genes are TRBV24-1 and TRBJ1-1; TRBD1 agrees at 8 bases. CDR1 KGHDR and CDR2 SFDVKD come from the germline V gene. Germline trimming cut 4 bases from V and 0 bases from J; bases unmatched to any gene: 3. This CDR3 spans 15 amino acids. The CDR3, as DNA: TGTGCCACCAGTGAAGGACAGGGAATGAACACTGAAGCTTTCTTT. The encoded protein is CATSEGQGMNTEAFF.

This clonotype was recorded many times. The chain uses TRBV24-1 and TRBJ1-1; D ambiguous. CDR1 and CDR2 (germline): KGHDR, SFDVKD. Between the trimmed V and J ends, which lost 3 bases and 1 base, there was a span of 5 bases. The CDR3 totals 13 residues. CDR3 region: CATSDPGNTEAFF. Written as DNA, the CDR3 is TGTGCCACCAGTGATCCGGGGAACACTGAAGCTTTCTTT.

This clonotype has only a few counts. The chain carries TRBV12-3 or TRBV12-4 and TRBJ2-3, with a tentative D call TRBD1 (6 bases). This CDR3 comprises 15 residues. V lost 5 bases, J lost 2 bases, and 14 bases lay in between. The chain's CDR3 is CASSNDRTPTDTQYF. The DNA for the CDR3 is TGTGCCAGCAGTAACGACAGGACACCCACAGATACGCAGTATTTT.

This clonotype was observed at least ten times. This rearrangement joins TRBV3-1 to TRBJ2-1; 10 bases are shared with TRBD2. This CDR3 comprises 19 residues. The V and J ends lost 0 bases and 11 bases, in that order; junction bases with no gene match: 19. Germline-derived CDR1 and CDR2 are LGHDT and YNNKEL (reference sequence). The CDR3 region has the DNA TGTGCCAGCAGCCAAGATTGGGCTTCTAGCGGGGGCATAAAGAATAAGCAGTTCTTC. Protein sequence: CASSQDWASSGGIKNKQFF.

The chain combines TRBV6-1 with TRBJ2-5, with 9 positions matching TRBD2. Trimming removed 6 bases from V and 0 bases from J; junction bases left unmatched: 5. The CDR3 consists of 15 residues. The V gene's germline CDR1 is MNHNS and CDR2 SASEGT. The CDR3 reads CASRKRGAYQETQYF. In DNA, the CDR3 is TGTGCCAGCAGAAAGCGGGGGGCGTACCAAGAGACCCAGTACTTC.

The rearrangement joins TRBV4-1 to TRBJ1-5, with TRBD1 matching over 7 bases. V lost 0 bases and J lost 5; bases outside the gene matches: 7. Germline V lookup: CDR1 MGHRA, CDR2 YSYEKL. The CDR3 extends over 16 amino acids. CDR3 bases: TGCGCCAGCAGCCAAGAGAGTGCAGGGGGTCATCAGCCCCAGCATTTT. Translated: CASSQESAGGHQPQHF.

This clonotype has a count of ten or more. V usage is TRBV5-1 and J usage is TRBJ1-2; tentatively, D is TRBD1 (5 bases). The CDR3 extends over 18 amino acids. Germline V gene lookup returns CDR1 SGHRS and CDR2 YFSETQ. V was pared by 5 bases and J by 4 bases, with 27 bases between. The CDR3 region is CASRKDLGTGPSIYGYTF. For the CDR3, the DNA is TGCGCCAGCAGGAAAGATCTCGGGACCGGGCCATCGATCTATGGCTACACCTTC.

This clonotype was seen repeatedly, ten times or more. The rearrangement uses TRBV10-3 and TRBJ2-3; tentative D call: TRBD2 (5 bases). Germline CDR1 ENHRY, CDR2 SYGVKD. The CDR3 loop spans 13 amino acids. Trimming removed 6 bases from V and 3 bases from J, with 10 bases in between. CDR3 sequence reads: CAIRTGNTDTQYF. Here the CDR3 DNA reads TGTGCCATCAGAACGGGGAATACAGATACGCAGTATTTT.

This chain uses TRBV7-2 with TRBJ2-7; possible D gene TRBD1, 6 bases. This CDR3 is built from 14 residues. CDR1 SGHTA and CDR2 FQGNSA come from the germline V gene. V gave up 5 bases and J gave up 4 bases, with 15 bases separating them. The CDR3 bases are TGTGCCAGCAGCCCAACCGTAAGGGGGTACGAGCAGTACTTC. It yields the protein CASSPTVRGYEQYF.